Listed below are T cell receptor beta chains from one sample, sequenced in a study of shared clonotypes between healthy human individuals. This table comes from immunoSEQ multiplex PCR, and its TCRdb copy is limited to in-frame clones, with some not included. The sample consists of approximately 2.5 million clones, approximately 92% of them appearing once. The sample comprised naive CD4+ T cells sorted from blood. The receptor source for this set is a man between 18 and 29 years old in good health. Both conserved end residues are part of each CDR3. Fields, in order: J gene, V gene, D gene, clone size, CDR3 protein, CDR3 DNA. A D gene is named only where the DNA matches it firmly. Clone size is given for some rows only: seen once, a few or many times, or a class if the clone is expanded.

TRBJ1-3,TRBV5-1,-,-,CASSPGGGNGNTIYF,TGCGCCAGCAGCCCGGGAGGGGGAAACGGGAACACCATATATTTT
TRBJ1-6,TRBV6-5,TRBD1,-,CASRGQGLHSPLHF,TGTGCCAGCAGGGGACAGGGTCTGCATTCACCCCTCCACTTT
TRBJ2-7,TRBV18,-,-,CASSPQVGMGPDEQYF,TGTGCCAGCTCACCACAGGTTGGAATGGGCCCCGACGAGCAGTACTTC
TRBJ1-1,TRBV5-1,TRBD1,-,CASSPNSPTGGHTEAFF,TGCGCCAGCAGCCCGAACTCGCCGACAGGGGGTCACACTGAAGCTTTCTTT
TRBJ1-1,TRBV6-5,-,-,CASTTEGQNTEAFF,TGTGCCAGCACCACGGAAGGTCAGAACACTGAAGCTTTCTTT
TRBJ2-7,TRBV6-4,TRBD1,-,CASGQGEESFNEQYF,TGTGCCAGCGGACAGGGCGAAGAGTCCTTCAACGAGCAGTACTTC
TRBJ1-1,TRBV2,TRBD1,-,CASSYRGGNTEAFF,TGTGCCAGCAGTTACAGGGGAGGGAACACTGAAGCTTTCTTT
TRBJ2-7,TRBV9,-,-,CASSVDWGAYEQYF,TGTGCCAGCAGCGTAGACTGGGGCGCCTACGAGCAGTACTTC
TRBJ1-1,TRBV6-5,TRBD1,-,CASRPSTGSTEAFF,TGTGCCAGCAGACCCTCGACAGGGAGCACTGAAGCTTTCTTT
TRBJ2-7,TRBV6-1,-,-,CASSEYRGGYEQYF,TGTGCCAGCAGTGAATACAGGGGGGGCTACGAGCAGTACTTC
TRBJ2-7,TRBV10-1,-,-,CASSVVIAGEQYF,TGCGCCAGCAGTGTGGTCATTGCCGGCGAGCAGTACTTC
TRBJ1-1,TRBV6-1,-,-,CASSARLMNTEAFF,TGTGCCAGCAGTGCTAGACTTATGAACACTGAAGCTTTCTTT
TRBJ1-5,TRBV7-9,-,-,CASSLGPQPQHF,TGTGCCAGCAGCTTAGGGCCTCAGCCCCAGCATTTT
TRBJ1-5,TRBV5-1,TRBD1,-,CASSLGDSYNQPQHF,TGCGCCAGCAGCCTGGGGGACAGCTACAATCAGCCCCAGCATTTT
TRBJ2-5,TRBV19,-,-,CASSPRQVKTQETQYF,TGTGCCAGTAGTCCCCGACAGGTTAAGACCCAAGAGACCCAGTACTTC
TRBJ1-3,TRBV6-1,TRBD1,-,CASSDLDRVSPGNTIYF,TGTGCCAGCAGTGATCTTGACAGGGTATCGCCCGGAAACACCATATATTTT
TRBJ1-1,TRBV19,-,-,CASSIQGGYTEAFF,TGTGCCAGTAGTATACAGGGAGGGTACACTGAAGCTTTCTTT
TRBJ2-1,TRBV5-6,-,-,CASSFANEQFF,TGTGCCAGCAGCTTCGCCAATGAGCAGTTCTTC
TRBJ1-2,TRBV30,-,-,CAWSGSYGYTF,TGTGCCTGGTCGGGGAGCTATGGCTACACCTTC
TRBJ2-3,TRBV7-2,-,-,CASSAHRDSTDTQYF,TGTGCCAGCAGCGCACACAGGGATAGCACAGATACGCAGTATTTT
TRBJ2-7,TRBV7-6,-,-,CASSFFAREQYF,TGTGCCAGCAGCTTTTTTGCTCGCGAGCAGTACTTC
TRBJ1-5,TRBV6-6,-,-,CASSQGGGDNQPQHF,TGTGCCAGCAGTCAGGGAGGAGGGGACAATCAGCCCCAGCATTTT
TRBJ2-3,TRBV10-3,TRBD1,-,CAIRAGQGSDTQYF,TGTGCCATCAGGGCGGGACAGGGGTCAGATACGCAGTATTTT
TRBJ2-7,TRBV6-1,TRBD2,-,CASSVTSGRSYEQYF,TGTGCCAGCAGTGTGACTAGCGGGCGCTCCTACGAGCAGTACTTC
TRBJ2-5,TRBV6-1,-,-,CASSQVETQYF,TGTGCCAGCAGTCAGGTGGAGACCCAGTACTTC
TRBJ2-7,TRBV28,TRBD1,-,CASTRDRGKRAIYEQYF,TGTGCCAGCACCAGGGACAGGGGAAAAAGGGCTATCTACGAGCAGTACTTC
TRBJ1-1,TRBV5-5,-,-,CASSSWPQGNTEAFF,TGTGCCAGCAGCTCATGGCCCCAGGGAAACACTGAAGCTTTCTTT
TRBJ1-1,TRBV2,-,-,CASRDATEAFF,TGTGCCAGCAGGGACGCCACTGAAGCTTTCTTT
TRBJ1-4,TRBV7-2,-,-,CASSQDRWGEKLFF,TGTGCCAGCAGCCAGGACAGATGGGGGGAAAAACTGTTTTTT
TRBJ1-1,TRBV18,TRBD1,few,CASSSGQGGSEAFF,TGTGCCAGCTCATCGGGACAGGGAGGCTCTGAAGCTTTCTTT
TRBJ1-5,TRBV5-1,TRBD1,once,CASSLGGQGQPQHF,TGCGCCAGCAGCTTGGGGGGACAGGGGCAACCCCAGCATTTT
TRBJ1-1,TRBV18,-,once,CASSPLIAKNTEAFF,TGTGCCAGCTCACCACTCATAGCCAAGAACACTGAAGCTTTCTTT
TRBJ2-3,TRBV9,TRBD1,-,CASSSTGTGSTDTQYF,TGTGCCAGCAGCTCAACCGGGACAGGGAGCACAGATACGCAGTATTTT
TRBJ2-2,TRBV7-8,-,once,CASSLGYTGELFF,TGTGCCAGCAGCTTGGGGTACACCGGGGAGCTGTTTTTT
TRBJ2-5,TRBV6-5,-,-,CASSQGRGETQYF,TGTGCCAGCAGCCAAGGACGGGGGGAGACCCAGTACTTC
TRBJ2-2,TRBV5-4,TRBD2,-,CASSPPGLAGTGELFF,TGTGCCAGCAGCCCGCCGGGACTAGCGGGCACCGGGGAGCTGTTTTTT
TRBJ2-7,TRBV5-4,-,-,CASSDGQRDEQYF,TGTGCCAGCAGCGACGGACAGAGGGACGAGCAGTACTTC
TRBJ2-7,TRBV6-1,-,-,CASIQTSYEQYF,TGTGCCAGCATTCAAACATCCTACGAGCAGTACTTC
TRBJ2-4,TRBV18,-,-,CASSPKSALNIQYF,TGTGCCAGCTCACCAAAAAGCGCTTTAAACATTCAGTACTTC
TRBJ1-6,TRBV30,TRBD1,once,CAWSAPQGRNSPLHF,TGTGCCTGGAGCGCCCCACAGGGGAGGAATTCACCCCTCCACTTT
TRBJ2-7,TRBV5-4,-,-,CASSLPGLYEQYF,TGTGCCAGCAGCTTGCCCGGTCTATACGAGCAGTACTTC
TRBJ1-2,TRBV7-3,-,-,CASSAKQGVDGYTF,TGTGCCAGCAGCGCCAAACAGGGAGTGGATGGCTACACCTTC
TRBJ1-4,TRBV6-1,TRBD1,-,CASSERGTVGEKLFF,TGTGCCAGCAGTGAAAGGGGGACAGTGGGTGAAAAACTGTTTTTT
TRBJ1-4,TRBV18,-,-,CASSPSATNEKLFF,TGTGCCAGCTCCCCGTCAGCAACTAATGAAAAACTGTTTTTT
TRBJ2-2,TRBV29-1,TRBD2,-,CSVRAGGLNGELFF,TGCAGCGTCCGAGCGGGGGGGCTTAACGGGGAGCTGTTTTTT
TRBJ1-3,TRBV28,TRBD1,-,CASSLSLGQGGNTIYF,TGTGCCAGCAGTTTAAGTCTGGGACAGGGGGGAAACACCATATATTTT
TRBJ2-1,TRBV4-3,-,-,CASSQEGGELRGLNEQFF,TGCGCCAGCAGCCAAGAAGGAGGAGAACTGAGGGGTCTCAATGAGCAGTTCTTC
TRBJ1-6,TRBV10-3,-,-,CAISGGRENNSPLHF,TGTGCCATCAGTGGCGGCAGGGAGAATAATTCACCCCTCCACTTT
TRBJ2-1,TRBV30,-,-,CAWSKGETEQFF,TGTGCCTGGTCCAAGGGAGAGACTGAGCAGTTCTTC
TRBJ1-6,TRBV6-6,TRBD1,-,CASNKGQDKNSPLHF,TGTGCCAGCAACAAGGGACAGGATAAGAATTCACCCCTCCACTTT
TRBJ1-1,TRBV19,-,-,CASSTPLNTEAFF,TGTGCCAGTAGTACACCACTGAACACTGAAGCTTTCTTT
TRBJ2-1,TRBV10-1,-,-,CASSVQGSPYNEQFF,TGCGCCAGCAGTGTACAGGGATCCCCCTACAATGAGCAGTTCTTC